Each of the 15 T cell receptor beta chains below was sequenced from the same sample in a study of technical replicates of blood from several donors. The table came from immunoSEQ multiplex PCR; TCRdb's copy has only in-frame clones and leaves some out. The table lists approximately 17,000 clones, about nine tenths of them singletons. The source material was PBMCs. These receptors originate from a human donor in good health.

V is TRBV6-6 and J is TRBJ2-7, with a weak D call TRBD2 (6 bases). Deletions cut 2 bases from V and 3 bases from J, with 11 bases between. CDR3 length equals 14 residues. The germline V gene has CDR1 MNHNY and CDR2 SVGAGI (reference sequence). CDR3 nucleotides: TGTGCCAGCAGTTACCCGGGGGACTTCTACGAGCAGTACTTC. Protein sequence: CASSYPGDFYEQYF.

The chain recombines TRBV6-5 with TRBJ1-2; 11 bases agree with TRBD1. Trimming cost V 2 bases and J 8 bases; bases outside gene matches: 7. Germline V CDR1 and CDR2: MNHEY, SVGAGI. The CDR3 covers 15 residues. The CDR3 DNA reads TGTGCCAGCAGTTACCAGGACAGGGGGCTAGGGGGCTACACCTTC. Amino acid sequence: CASSYQDRGLGGYTF.

The chain is built from TRBV9 and TRBJ2-5; weak D call: TRBD2 (7 bases). Germline-derived CDR1 and CDR2 are SGDLS and YYNGEE. V was clipped by 2 bases and J by 1 base, with 12 bases between them. The CDR3 length is 15 residues. The CDR3 region is CASSVGGQGQETQYF. The CDR3 DNA reads TGTGCCAGCAGCGTGGGGGGGCAGGGCCAAGAGACCCAGTACTTC.

The DNA of the CDR3 is TGTGCCAGCAGTCTCCGCCCGGGAAGAGGTACTTGGTTCTTC. This codes for CASSLRPGRGTWFF. The chain recombines TRBV27 with TRBJ2-1; tentatively, D is TRBD2 (5 bases). The CDR3 is 14 residues long. V lost 5 bases and J lost 15, with 23 bases in between. From germline, CDR1 is MNHEY and CDR2 SMNVEV (reference sequence).

The rearrangement links TRBV7-9 to TRBJ2-5; TRBD2 matches 8 bases. The CDR3 extends over 17 amino acids. Looked up from germline, CDR1 is SEHNR and CDR2 is FQNEAQ (reference sequence). The V and J ends lost 0 bases and 4 bases, in that order; junction bases with no gene match: 10. The CDR3, as DNA: TGTGCCAGCAGCTTAGCTTCGGGAGGGCAGCCGATAGAGACCCAGTACTTC. This codes for CASSLASGGQPIETQYF.

The chain recombines TRBV6-5 with TRBJ1-1, with 9 positions matching TRBD1. CDR1 MNHEY and CDR2 SVGAGI come from the germline V gene. With 4 bases clipped from V and 4 bases from J, the junction kept 10 bases outside the gene matches. CDR3 length: 16 residues. This CDR3 is CASSSTGTGFGTEAFF. DNA of the CDR3: TGTGCCAGCAGTTCGACCGGGACAGGGTTCGGCACTGAAGCTTTCTTT.

The V and J genes are TRBV5-8 and TRBJ2-1, with a possible D match to TRBD2 (6 bases). CDR3 length: 13 residues. The V end lost 0 bases, the J end lost 10 bases, and 11 bases lay between the germline ends. CDR1 and CDR2 from the germline V gene are SGHTS and YDEGEE. CDR3 nucleotide sequence: TGTGCCAGCAGCTTGGGGGGGGTTGGCGAGCAGTTCTTC. Amino acids: CASSLGGVGEQFF.

This chain joins TRBV7-6 and TRBJ1-5; 7 bases fit TRBD1. The CDR3 consists of 14 residues. The germline V gene has CDR1 SGHVS and CDR2 FNYEAQ. Unmatched junction bases numbered 5, after V lost 2 bases and J lost 7 bases. The CDR3 here is CASSLWDRGQPQHF. CDR3 sequence (DNA): TGTGCCAGCAGCTTATGGGACAGAGGACAGCCCCAGCATTTT.

The count of this clone is one. The rearrangement uses TRBV7-8 and TRBJ1-3; perhaps TRBD1 as D (5 bases). Trimming stripped 0 bases from V and 2 bases from J, with 29 bases between. CDR3 length: 22 residues. Germline lookup yields CDR1 SGHVS and CDR2 FQNEAQ. The CDR3 region has the DNA TGTGCCAGCAGCTTAGCCACAAGGCCACATGGCTTTCTTAGGGGTCCTGGAAACACCATATATTTT. It is translated as CASSLATRPHGFLRGPGNTIYF.

This chain connects TRBV5-1 to TRBJ2-3; TRBD2 aligns across 10 bases. The CDR3 totals 16 residues. Germline values: CDR1 SGHRS, CDR2 YFSETQ. V lost 0 bases, J lost 5 bases, and 6 bases stayed unmatched. The CDR3 sequence is CASSLGLAGVVDTQYF. The CDR3 DNA reads TGCGCCAGCAGCTTGGGGCTAGCGGGAGTTGTAGATACGCAGTATTTT.

The V gene is TRBV7-9, the J gene TRBJ2-7, with 11 bases lining up with TRBD2. The V and J ends lost 5 bases and 6 bases, in that order; junction bases with no gene match: 9. Germline CDR1 and CDR2: SEHNR and FQNEAQ (reference sequence). There are 15 residues in the CDR3. The CDR3 here is CASSPRLAGTGEQYF. CDR3 sequence (DNA): TGTGCCAGCAGCCCTCGACTAGCGGGAACCGGCGAGCAGTACTTC.

This chain links TRBV4-1 with TRBJ2-5; 13 bases are a match to TRBD2. Germline values: CDR1 MGHRA, CDR2 YSYEKL. The V gene end was trimmed by 0 bases and the J gene end by 4 bases; junction bases not matched to a gene: 5. The CDR3 is 17 amino acids. In nucleotides, the CDR3 is TGCGCCAGCAGCCAAGATCAATGGACTAGCGGGAGAGAGACCCAGTACTTC. Its translation is CASSQDQWTSGRETQYF.

The chain uses TRBV5-4 and TRBJ1-1; no firm D call. Germline-derived CDR1 and CDR2 are SGHNT and YYREEE (reference sequence). V shed 2 bases and J shed 8 bases, with 7 bases lying between them. The CDR3 is 11 residues long. Here the CDR3 DNA reads TGTGCCAGCAGCTTCGGGGTGGAAGCTTTCTTT. Translation: CASSFGVEAFF.

V is TRBV11-2 and J is TRBJ2-1, with D perhaps matching TRBD2 (7 bases). Germline CDR1 SGHAT, CDR2 FQNNGV. Trimming took off 5 bases at V and 2 bases at J, with 16 bases between the two ends. This CDR3 is built from 16 residues. The CDR3, as DNA: TGTGCCAGCAGCCGCCCGGGGGGCGAGACCTACAATGAGCAGTTCTTC. This translates into CASSRPGGETYNEQFF.

This chain connects TRBV9 to TRBJ1-5; 7 positions agree with TRBD1. The V and J ends lost 0 bases and 4 bases, in that order; junction bases with no gene match: 4. The CDR3 has 15 amino acids. The V gene's germline CDR1 is SGDLS and CDR2 YYNGEE. The DNA for the CDR3 is TGTGCCAGCAGCGTAGGGTGGGACAGAAATCAGCCCCAGCATTTT. Encoded protein: CASSVGWDRNQPQHF.